Listed here are 19 T cell receptor beta chains from one sample, sequenced in a study of blood T cells in healthy people across ages (dated by TCRdb to the mid-2010s). Libraries were built with 5' RACE. A second about 7 to 11 cycle PCR used a sample-barcoded 5' primer and a J-beta primer mix. In-frame beta chains were kept once TCRdb had trimmed the public reads at Q25 with fastp and called clones with MiXCR. Every entry covers one CDR3 protein and lists the most common genes and DNA from its rows. This sample comprises around 1,900,000 distinct CDR3 sequences, 30% to 40% of them detected only once. The ten biggest clones cover around 23% of the sample. Sequencing was done on a sample of blood. The origin of the receptors is a human donor in good health.

The sample holds a few counts of this clonotype. The chain combines TRBV20-1 with TRBJ2-1; D unresolved. The germline gives CDR1 DFQATT, CDR2 SNEGSKA (reference sequence). V was trimmed by 3 bases and J by 8 bases, leaving 5 bases between them. This CDR3 comprises 10 residues. CDR3 region: CSASADEQFF. Here the CDR3 DNA reads TGCAGTGCTAGTGCCGATGAGCAGTTCTTC.

The chain combines TRBV7-8 with TRBJ2-7; 8 bases fit TRBD2. The CDR3 extends over 16 amino acids. Germline V gives CDR1 SGHVS, CDR2 FQNEAQ. Trimming took 6 bases from V and 4 from J; bases not matched to a gene: 14. CDR3 bases: TGTGCCAGCAGTTTCTACCGACAGCGGGGGCCATACGAGCAGTACTTC. Translating gives CASSFYRQRGPYEQYF.

J is TRBJ2-5 and V is TRBV19, with a tentative D call TRBD1 (5 bases). The CDR3 consists of 17 residues. Germline V gene sequence: CDR1 LNHDA, CDR2 SQIVND (reference sequence). V lost 5 bases and J lost 5, with 24 bases in between. CDR3 bases: TGTGCCAGTAGTCCGTGGACCAGGGTACTCACCCCCGAGACCCAGTACTTC. Protein product: CASSPWTRVLTPETQYF.

This clonotype was picked up a small number of times. This chain links TRBV13 with TRBJ2-7; D is unclear. The CDR3 runs to 13 residues. Trimming took 5 bases from V and 6 from J, leaving 14 bases between them. Germline assignment: CDR1 PRHDT and CDR2 FYEKMQ (reference sequence). CDR3 amino acids: CASSARLVGEQYF. The CDR3, as DNA: TGTGCCAGCAGCGCTCGACTTGTGGGCGAGCAGTACTTC.

The CDR3 loop reads CASSLSLAGGSNEQFF. The CDR3 region has the DNA TGTGCCAGCAGCTTAAGCCTAGCGGGGGGGTCCAATGAGCAGTTCTTC. The chain couples TRBV7-6 to TRBJ2-1, with 12 positions matching TRBD2. CDR1 is SGHVS and CDR2 is FNYEAQ in the germline V gene. The CDR3 loop spans 16 amino acids. The V and J ends lost 2 bases and 6 bases, in that order; junction bases with no gene match: 5.

This clonotype was recorded a few times. The CDR3 nucleotides are TGTGCCAGCAGTTTGGGCAGGGGGGTCTATGGCTACACCTTC. This sequence encodes CASSLGRGVYGYTF. The chain links TRBV12-3 or TRBV12-4 to TRBJ1-2; 7 bases agree with TRBD1. The CDR3 has 14 amino acids. V trimming: 3 bases; J trimming: 4 bases; junction bases outside the gene matches: 5.

This clonotype has more than one count but fewer than ten. The chain recombines TRBV7-6 with TRBJ2-7, with D possibly TRBD2 on 5 matching bases. CDR1 and CDR2 from the germline V gene are SGHVS and FNYEAQ. V lost 0 bases and J lost 1, with 10 bases in between. The CDR3 length is 15 residues. CDR3 in DNA: TGTGCCAGCAGCTTAGCCGACGGGGTATCCTACGAGCAGTACTTC. It yields the protein CASSLADGVSYEQYF.

This rearrangement joins TRBV7-2 to TRBJ2-3; 13 bases align to TRBD2. V lost 5 bases to trimming and J lost 1 base; unmatched junction nucleotides: 9. Germline loops: CDR1 SGHTA, CDR2 FQGNSA. This CDR3 is 18 amino acids long. CDR3 bases: TGTGCCAGCAGCCCCGGGACTAGCGGGGAGATTCGCACAGATACGCAGTATTTT. Amino acid sequence: CASSPGTSGEIRTDTQYF.

Only a few counts were recorded for this clonotype. V usage is TRBV19 and J usage is TRBJ2-5, with a tentative D call TRBD2 (5 bases). In germline, CDR1 is LNHDA, CDR2 SQIVND (reference sequence). This CDR3 spans 14 amino acids. V lost 3 bases, J lost 3 bases, and 11 bases lay in between. The CDR3 spells CASSITTIEETQYF. The CDR3 DNA reads as TGTGCCAGTAGTATCACGACTATCGAAGAGACCCAGTACTTC.

This chain connects TRBV12-3 or TRBV12-4 to TRBJ1-2; TRBD1 aligns across 12 bases. V lost 4 bases to trimming and J lost 4 bases; unmatched junction nucleotides: 13. The CDR3 totals 18 residues. As DNA, the CDR3 is TGTGCCAGCAGTTCACTACCGGGACAGGGGGCAGGCGTCTATGGCTACACCTTC. It codes for CASSSLPGQGAGVYGYTF.

The chain carries TRBV5-1 and TRBJ2-3, with 10 nucleotides matching TRBD1. Germline trimming cut 3 bases from V and 5 bases from J; bases unmatched to any gene: 9. Germline assignment: CDR1 SGHRS and CDR2 YFSETQ. There are 16 residues in the CDR3. CDR3 sequence: CASSSGGQGSVDTQYF. The DNA for the CDR3 is TGCGCCAGCAGCTCCGGGGGACAGGGGTCCGTAGATACGCAGTATTTT.

The CDR3, as DNA: TGCAGTGCTAGAGATCCTGCGGGGCCGGGTAGTGAGCAGTTCTTC. Encoded protein: CSARDPAGPGSEQFF. The chain joins TRBV20-1 to TRBJ2-1, with D possibly being TRBD2 (6 bases). Between the trimmed V and J ends, which lost 0 bases and 9 bases, there was a span of 18 bases. The CDR3 covers 15 residues. CDR1 is DFQATT, CDR2 SNEGSKA, per germline (reference sequence).

This clonotype occurred once. The V call is TRBV30, the J call TRBJ1-1; TRBD1 might be the D (5 bases). The V and J ends lost 2 bases and 0 bases respectively, with 19 bases between them. The CDR3 is 17 amino acids. The V gene's germline CDR1 is GTSNPN and CDR2 SVGIG (reference sequence). The CDR3 region has the DNA TGTGCCTGGAGTCGGGCCATCCCAGGGTACATGAACACTGAAGCTTTCTTT. Its protein is CAWSRAIPGYMNTEAFF.

As concerns this clonotype: The junction does not match germline at one end; this may be a read error. The genes are TRBV9 and TRBJ1-5; D is unresolved. The CDR3 contains 15 residues. From germline, CDR1 is SGDLS and CDR2 YYNGEE. CDR3 amino acids: CASSVGGSPNQPRHF. Written as DNA, the CDR3 is TGTGCCAGCAGCGTAGGAGGCAGCCCCAATCAGCCCCGGCATTTT.

J is TRBJ1-5 and V is TRBV5-1; 8 bases fit TRBD1. Germline V gene sequence: CDR1 SGHRS, CDR2 YFSETQ. CDR3 length equals 15 residues. The V gene end was trimmed by 1 base and the J gene end by 5 bases; junction bases not matched to a gene: 5. DNA of the CDR3: TGCGCCAGCAGCTTGACTCAGGGGGCTGATCAGCCCCAGCATTTT. Amino acids: CASSLTQGADQPQHF.

CDR3 nucleotides: TGCGCCAGCAGCTCCGGACAGGCAGACCCCTACGAGCAGTACTTC. This codes for CASSSGQADPYEQYF. J is TRBJ2-7 and V is TRBV5-1; 7 bases match TRBD1. The germline gives CDR1 SGHRS, CDR2 YFSETQ. V lost 3 bases to trimming and J lost 2 bases; unmatched junction nucleotides: 8. This CDR3 comprises 15 residues.

This chain links TRBV28 with TRBJ2-7, with D perhaps matching TRBD1 or TRBD2 (5 bases each). This CDR3 spans 12 amino acids. V was pared by 11 bases and J by 0 bases, with 11 bases between. Per the germline V gene, CDR1 is MDHEN and CDR2 is SYDVKM. The CDR3 bases are TGTGCCGTGGGACGGAGCTCCTACGAGCAGTACTTC. Its translation: CAVGRSSYEQYF.

This clonotype showed up just a few times. J is TRBJ2-1 and V is TRBV11-2; TRBD2 is a possible D gene (5 bases). Trimming shortened V by 1 base and J by 2 bases, and 15 bases separated the two germline ends. The CDR3 spans 17 residues. Germline lookup yields CDR1 SGHAT and CDR2 FQNNGV. CDR3 nucleotide sequence: TGTGCCAGCAGCTTAGGCTTCGGCGGCGGGCCCTACAATGAGCAGTTCTTC. This translates into CASSLGFGGGPYNEQFF.

This chain links TRBV7-8 with TRBJ2-3; 7 positions agree with TRBD2. Germline V gives CDR1 SGHVS, CDR2 FQNEAQ. There are 17 residues in the CDR3. The J segment lost 4 bases and the V segment lost 4 bases, leaving 14 bases of the junction unmatched. CDR3 residues: CASSSVPPGGEADTQYF. CDR3 DNA: TGTGCCAGCAGCTCGGTGCCCCCTGGGGGGGAAGCAGATACGCAGTATTTT.